This TCR beta chain emerged from a study of post-analysis software for immune sequencing data. Study-level background: The disease courses spanned relapsing-remitting, secondary progressive and progressive-relapsing forms of multiple sclerosis.

This clonotype occurred many times. The antigen is not known. Broader study findings: Strong co-clustering by F measure linked samples that shared a preparation batch. There was significantly lower normalized Chao1 diversity in multiple sclerosis patients than in controls. Patients showed TRBV5-6, TRBV5-1 and TRBV20-1 among several TRBV segments more frequent than in controls.

Trimming took 4 bases from V and 5 from J, leaving 8 bases between them. The CDR3 is 11 residues long. Germline V gene data show CDR1 as DFQATT and CDR2 as SNEGSKA (reference sequence). Unique molecular identifiers were built into the TCR beta cDNA libraries. TCRdb analysed the PCR reads with MiXCR anew, one entry per CDR3 protein. Here the sample spans hundreds of thousands of distinct CDR3 sequences, 25% to 30% being singletons. This TCR derives from a girl between 5 and 17 years old with multiple sclerosis. The specimen sequenced was blood. The chain combines TRBV20-1 with TRBJ2-5; D uncertain. The CDR3 reads CSATPVETQYF. CDR3 bases: TGCAGTGCTACCCCAGTGGAGACCCAGTACTTC.